The 16 T cell receptor beta chains below come from one sample, sequenced in a study of OX40 agonist ivuxolimab in advanced cancers. Assay used: immunoSEQ multiplex PCR; TCRdb lists only in-frame clones, some missing. In the table there are some 77,000 clones, around 93% of which are singletons. Sample: CD4+ or CD8+ T cells sorted from blood, taken in a trial of the OX40 agonist ivuxolimab. Receptor source: an adult with an advanced solid tumor such as melanoma, head and neck, liver or kidney cancer.

The chain employs TRBV7-2 and TRBJ2-3; TRBD2 matches at 9 bases. The CDR3 spans 15 residues. The junction had 4 bases not matched to a gene; V was cut back by 2 bases and J by 4 bases. The germline V gene encodes CDR1 SGHTA and CDR2 FQGNSA. CDR3 sequence: CASSLKVAGADTQYF. The CDR3 coding sequence is TGTGCCAGCAGCTTAAAGGTAGCGGGGGCAGATACGCAGTATTTT.

This clone has a single count. The CDR3 sequence is CASSRTGVQPQHF. The CDR3 DNA sequence: TGTGCCAGCAGTAGGACAGGGGTCCAGCCCCAGCATTTT. The V call is TRBV6-5, the J call TRBJ1-5, with 9 bases that match TRBD1. Trimming removed 5 bases from V and 7 bases from J; junction bases left unmatched: 3. CDR1 and CDR2 from the germline V gene are MNHEY and SVGAGI. This CDR3 contains 13 residues.

This rearrangement joins TRBV7-3 to TRBJ2-7, with a possible D match to TRBD2 (5 bases). Germline V gives CDR1 SGHTA, CDR2 FQGTGA. The CDR3 extends over 15 amino acids. The V end was cut by 4 bases, the J end by 3 bases, with 16 bases between. The CDR3 DNA reads TGTGCCAGCAGCTACGGTGGAGTAAGCGGCTACGAGCAGTACTTC. This encodes CASSYGGVSGYEQYF.

This chain joins TRBV6-5 and TRBJ2-5, with TRBD2 matching over 8 bases. Germline trimming cut 6 bases from V and 0 bases from J; bases unmatched to any gene: 3. Germline V gives CDR1 MNHEY, CDR2 SVGAGI. The CDR3 runs 14 residues. For the CDR3, the DNA is TGTGCCAGCAGGACACTAGCGGACCAAGAGACCCAGTACTTC. It is translated as CASRTLADQETQYF.

This chain uses TRBV29-1 with TRBJ1-4; no firm D call. With 6 bases removed from V and 6 bases from J, the gap between germline ends came to 11 bases. Germline CDR1 is SQVTM and CDR2 is ANQGSEA. CDR3 length equals 12 residues. The CDR3 coding sequence is TGCAGCGTCGCTCGTGAGGATGAAAAACTGTTTTTT. This translates into CSVAREDEKLFF.

This sequence joins TRBV7-2 and TRBJ2-1; the match to TRBD2 covers 11 bases. V was clipped by 1 base and J by 6 bases; unmatched bases: 5. This CDR3 spans 16 amino acids. Germline V lookup: CDR1 SGHTA, CDR2 FQGNSA. CDR3 DNA sequence: TGTGCCAGCAGCTTAGTAGCGGGGGGGCCGGGCAATGAGCAGTTCTTC. As protein: CASSLVAGGPGNEQFF.

This rearrangement joins TRBV5-5 to TRBJ2-1, with D perhaps assigned TRBD1 or TRBD2 (5 bases each). The CDR3 length is 15 residues. Germline-derived CDR1 and CDR2 are SGHKS and YYEKEE (reference sequence). The ends were cut back, 1 base at V and 7 bases at J, with 15 bases in the middle. The CDR3 nucleotides read TGTGCCAGCAGCTTGCTGGCAGGGAGTGGAAATGAGCAGTTCTTC. It codes for CASSLLAGSGNEQFF.

The rearrangement joins TRBV5-6 to TRBJ2-3, with 9 bases identical to TRBD2. V was pared by 0 bases and J by 2 bases, with 4 bases of the junction left unmatched. The germline CDR1 and CDR2 sequences are SGHDT and YYEEEE. The CDR3 runs to 16 residues. CDR3 bases: TGTGCCAGCAGCTTGGGGAGCGGGGGGCACACAGATACGCAGTATTTT. Translating it yields CASSLGSGGHTDTQYF.

The rearrangement joins TRBV5-1 to TRBJ2-5; D may be TRBD1 (6 bases). The CDR3 has 16 amino acids. Germline assignment: CDR1 SGHRS and CDR2 YFSETQ. Trimming shortened V by 4 bases and J by 2 bases, and 18 bases separated the two germline ends. The CDR3 is CASSRTVLQPQETQYF. Here the CDR3 DNA reads TGCGCCAGCAGCAGGACAGTTCTACAACCGCAAGAGACCCAGTACTTC.

The chain links TRBV27 to TRBJ2-1; maybe TRBD1 (5 bases). Germline V gives CDR1 MNHEY, CDR2 SMNVEV (reference sequence). Trimming removed 5 bases from V and 3 bases from J, with 17 bases in between. The CDR3 has 16 amino acids. The CDR3 protein is CASSKFGRANYNEQFF. The CDR3 coding sequence is TGTGCCAGCAGTAAATTCGGCAGGGCCAACTACAATGAGCAGTTCTTC.

The chain is built from TRBV19 and TRBJ2-3; D ambiguous. V lost 1 base, J lost 1 base, and 6 bases lay in between. The CDR3 sequence is 14 residues long. CDR1 LNHDA and CDR2 SQIVND come from the germline V gene (reference sequence). DNA of the CDR3: TGTGCCAGTAGTATAGGCGATGGCACAGATACGCAGTATTTT. Translating it yields CASSIGDGTDTQYF. Together with reference TRBV19 and TRBJ2-3, the CDR3 gives the full variable domain: DGGITQSPKYLFRKEGQNVTLSCEQNLNHDAMYWYRQDPGQGLRLIYYSQIVNDFQKGDIAEGYSVSREKKESFPLTVTSAQKNPTAFYLCASSIGDGTDTQYFGPGTRLTVL.

The gene calls are TRBV5-4 and TRBJ2-2, with TRBD1 identical over 8 bases. The CDR3 extends over 14 amino acids. With V trimmed by 6 bases and J by 1 base, 2 bases remained unmatched. Germline assignment: CDR1 SGHNT and CDR2 YYREEE (reference sequence). The DNA of the CDR3 is TGTGCCAGCACCAGGGGGCAGAACACCGGGGAGCTGTTTTTT. Translation gives CASTRGQNTGELFF.

This clone was detected only once. The chain recombines TRBV15 with TRBJ2-1; 9 bases match TRBD1. The germline V gene has CDR1 LNHNV and CDR2 YYDKDF (reference sequence). The V and J ends lost 1 base and 3 bases, in that order; junction bases with no gene match: 13. This CDR3 contains 19 residues. The CDR3 is CATSRGYLLGTGNYNEQFF. The CDR3 nucleotides are TGTGCCACCAGCAGAGGATACTTATTAGGGACAGGGAACTACAATGAGCAGTTCTTC.

The rearrangement links TRBV5-1 to TRBJ2-1; 8 bases are a match to TRBD1. The CDR3 contains 15 residues. With V trimmed by 4 bases and J by 5 bases, 8 bases remained unmatched. Germline V lookup: CDR1 SGHRS, CDR2 YFSETQ. This CDR3 reads CASSPDRAEDNEQFF. The DNA for the CDR3 is TGCGCCAGCAGCCCGGACAGGGCTGAAGACAATGAGCAGTTCTTC.

The chain carries TRBV6-1 and TRBJ2-7; D not certain. The CDR3 is made up of 13 amino acids. The germline gives CDR1 MNHNS, CDR2 SASEGT. V lost 3 bases to trimming and J lost 1 base, with 7 bases between them. The CDR3 is CASSDGNSYEQYF. The CDR3 DNA reads as TGTGCCAGCAGTGACGGAAATTCCTACGAGCAGTACTTC.

J is TRBJ1-5 and V is TRBV30; possibly TRBD1 for D (5 bases). CDR1 and CDR2 (germline): GTSNPN, SVGIG (reference sequence). Trimming shortened V by 1 base and J by 6 bases, and 10 bases separated the two germline ends. The CDR3 runs to 13 residues. The CDR3 bases are TGTGCCTGGAGTGGCGGGGCTGGTCAGCCCCAGCATTTT. As protein: CAWSGGAGQPQHF.